This T cell receptor (beta chain) emerged from a study of response to subunit inactivated influenza vaccine. General study points: Every seasonal influenza vaccination brings in few new T cells, the authors suggested.

About this clonotype itself: Its cognate antigen is unknown.

TCRdb used MiXCR to reprocess the RT-PCR reads, holding one entry per CDR3 protein. Of over 150,000 distinct CDR3 sequences in the sample, over 8.5% were seen once. This receptor was identified in a man aged 45 to 75 who received an inactivated influenza vaccine. The sample was CD8+ T cells sorted from PBMCs, taken around 25 months after vaccination.

In DNA, the CDR3 is TGTGCCAGCAGCCGTCCCGGGACAGGCCCGAACACTGAAGCTTTCTTT. Translated: CASSRPGTGPNTEAFF. The V gene is TRBV7-8, the J gene TRBJ1-1; 8 bases fit TRBD1. The germline V gene has CDR1 SGHVS and CDR2 FQNEAQ. Trimming at V came to 5 bases and at J to 1 base, leaving 9 bases not matched to a gene. This CDR3 is 16 amino acids long.